This T cell receptor (beta chain) was observed in a study of cytomegalovirus exposure and HLA in healthy donors. Study details: Findings of an earlier analysis included some 110 million unique TCR beta sequences from roughly 200 million T cells.

The CDR3 contains 14 residues. V dropped 5 bases and J dropped 6 bases, with 11 bases sitting between them. Germline V gives CDR1 KGHSH, CDR2 LQKENI. All the people who gave samples were healthy bone marrow donors. Vbeta (60) and Jbeta (13) primers were used in the PCR. Profiled with immunoSEQ multiplex PCR; TCRdb holds only in-frame clones, not every one. This table has 150,000 or so clones, more than 65% appearing once. Points from the study as a whole: The dataset shows that most TCR sequences were rare, while some public TCRs occurred in many donors.

About this clone itself: Its antigen is not known. Because the CDR3 is missing its conserved closing phenylalanine or tryptophan, this is likely a read error.

The clonotype comes from a man between 18 and 29 years old in good health and CMV-seropositive. The specimen sequenced was PBMCs. The genes are TRBV18 and TRBJ1-6; D is unresolved. The CDR3 protein is CASSAVEVNSPLHL. DNA for the CDR3: TGTGCCAGCTCAGCGGTTGAGGTTAATTCACCCCTCCACCTT.